This T cell receptor (beta chain) was sequenced for a study of blood T cell repertoires in COVID-19. The V gene end was trimmed by 2 bases and the J gene end by 1 base; junction bases not matched to a gene: 4. CDR3 length: 14 residues. Germline V gives CDR1 GTSNPN, CDR2 SVGIG (reference sequence). This table comes from immunoSEQ multiplex PCR, and its TCRdb copy is limited to in-frame clones, with some not included. The repertoire has approximately 220,000 clones, roughly nine tenths of them found once; the top ten carry less than 4%. Participants, about 18 to 100 years old, spanned about two dozen US areas.

This sequence originates from a young woman with acute COVID-19. The sequenced sample consisted of PBMCs or T cells enriched from blood (not recorded which). The chain recombines TRBV30 with TRBJ2-5; 7 bases match TRBD1. CDR3 in DNA: TGTGCCTGGAGTTGGGGGACAGCCCAAGAGACCCAGTACTTC. It codes for CAWSWGTAQETQYF.